The clone carrying this TCR beta chain was counted many times. What it recognizes is unknown. Libraries for TCR beta were made by quantitative 5'-RACE with molecular barcodes. TCRdb fed the 5' RACE reads into MiXCR, producing one record per CDR3 protein. The sample shows roughly 90,000 distinct CDR3 sequences, roughly 8.3% of them seen only once. This record comes from a study of CD8 T cells in ankylosing spondylitis. Study results and caveats: Existing reports had already noted some motif variants in reactive arthritis synovial fluid and blood. Peripheral blood samples showed relatively rare disease-linked clones, and these clones were CD8+. Enrichment of disease-linked clones was reportedly significant in matched ankylosing spondylitis synovial fluid.

The sample consisted of blood, either unsorted or a sorted T cell fraction (not recorded which). This TCR derives from a male donor with ankylosing spondylitis or in good health (not recorded which).

The CDR3 region is CAWSVRGDQPQHF. Written as DNA, the CDR3 is TGTGCCTGGAGTGTACGGGGGGATCAGCCCCAGCATTTT. The chain carries TRBV30 and TRBJ1-5, with D tentatively TRBD1 (5 bases). Trimming cost V 0 bases and J 5 bases, with 8 bases left between them. CDR3 size: 13 residues. Germline values: CDR1 GTSNPN, CDR2 SVGIG (reference sequence). Filled out from reference TRBV30 and TRBJ1-5, the complete variable domain reads SQTIHQWPATLVQPVGSPLSLECTVEGTSNPNLYWYRQAAGRGLQLLFYSVGIGQISSEVPQNLSASRPQDRQFILSSKKLLLSDSGFYLCAWSVRGDQPQHFGDGTRLSIL.